This record looks at one T cell receptor beta chain sequence and its context. The specificity of this receptor is unknown. It has no much larger one-base neighbor in the sample; base qualities were not kept. The CDR3 numbers 12 residues from cysteine through phenylalanine. The retained sequence is limited to the CDR3, 36 bases, with the frame set at the first base. Based on the germline V gene (reference sequence), the CDR1 and CDR2 sequences are SEHNR and FQNEAQ. V sheds 3 bases and J sheds 11 bases, leaving 11 bases between their ends. This sample stems from a study of PD-1 blockade in mismatch repair-deficient tumors (TCRdb year 2017). Notes on the research overall: The trial enrolled 86 consecutive patients with 12 mismatch repair-deficient cancer types between late 2013 and 2016, all previously treated and progressing. Tumor-associated T cell clones were tracked in the peripheral blood of patients responding to PD-1 blockade by deep sequencing of TCR CDR3 regions. Study-wide findings and limitations: Tumor-resident clones, often undetectable in blood before treatment, expanded rapidly after pembrolizumab and then contracted, generally before radiologic responses.

For each enrolled patient, mismatch repair deficiency was established using either polymerase chain reaction or immunohistochemistry. A few patients who responded to pembrolizumab therapy underwent TCR sequencing. Pembrolizumab PD-1 blockade was prospectively tested in advanced mismatch repair-deficient cancers, regardless of tissue of origin, in the phase II trial. Serial peripheral blood T cell samples were collected before and at multiple times after starting PD-1 blockade. Blood sampling times were expressed in weeks after the first pembrolizumab dose. The library was built by means of the immunoSEQ multiplex PCR assay. The immuneACCESS repertoire file appears here via TCRdb, limited to in-frame rearrangements. These files lack a portion of the clones; in checked studies, under half of the deficit traces to unresolved V genes, and the cause of the others is not known. The sample yields under 150,000 clones; around nine tenths were counted once. The ten largest clones add up to 12% of the sample.

Here the sequenced sample was peripheral blood, taken just over 70 weeks after starting pembrolizumab. This TCR derives from an adult with mismatch repair-deficient cancer. The sequence is built from TRBV7-9 and TRBJ2-1; the D segment cannot be called with confidence. The CDR3 corresponds to CASSFGLAQQFF. Here is the DNA: TGTGCCAGCAGCTTCGGTCTGGCCCAGCAGTTCTTC. Supplemented by the reference TRBV7-9 and TRBJ2-1 proteins around the CDR3, the complete variable domain is DTGVSQNPRHKITKRGQNVTFRCDPISEHNRLYWYRQTLGQGPEFLTYFQNEAQLEKSRLLSDRFSAERPKGSFSTLEIQRTEQGDSAMYLCASSFGLAQQFFGPGTRLTVL.